The entry that follows covers one TCR beta chain sequence. Clones were read by immunoSEQ multiplex PCR, and TCRdb kept only the in-frame ones, dropping some. The data hold around 340,000 clones, with over 90% observed a single time. The source of the sample is a study of shared T cell receptors in the human thymus. This CDR3 is 20 amino acids long. Germline V gives CDR1 MDHEN, CDR2 SYDVKM. Trimming cost V 4 bases and J 0 bases; bases outside gene matches: 14. The sequence came from a human donor. This chain joins TRBV28 and TRBJ2-3, with 12 bases that match TRBD2. Sequencing was performed on thymocytes. CDR3: CASSWGRGTSGLFSTDTQYF. In DNA, the CDR3 is TGTGCCAGCAGTTGGGGTAGGGGGACTAGCGGGTTATTTAGCACAGATACGCAGTATTTT.